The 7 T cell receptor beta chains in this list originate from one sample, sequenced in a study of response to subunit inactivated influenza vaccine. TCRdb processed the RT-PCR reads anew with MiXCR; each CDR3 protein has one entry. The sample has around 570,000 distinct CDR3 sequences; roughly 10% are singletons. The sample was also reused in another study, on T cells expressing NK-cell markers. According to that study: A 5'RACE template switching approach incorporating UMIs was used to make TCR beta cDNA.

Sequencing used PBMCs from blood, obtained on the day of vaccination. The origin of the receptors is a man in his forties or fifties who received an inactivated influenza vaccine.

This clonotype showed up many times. In DNA, the CDR3 is TGTGCCAGCGGGACAGGGTGGTACGAGCAGTACTTC. Translated, it gives CASGTGWYEQYF. The gene calls are TRBV12-3 or TRBV12-4 and TRBJ2-7; 9 bases are shared with TRBD1. The CDR3 has 12 amino acids. The trim removed 8 bases at V and 4 bases at J, leaving 3 bases unmatched.

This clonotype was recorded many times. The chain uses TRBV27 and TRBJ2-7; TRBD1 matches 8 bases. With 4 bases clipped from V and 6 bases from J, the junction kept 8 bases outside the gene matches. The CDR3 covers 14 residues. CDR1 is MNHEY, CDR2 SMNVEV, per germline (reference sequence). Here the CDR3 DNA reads TGTGCCAGCAGTTCAGCCGCAGGGGGCTCCGAGCAGTACTTC. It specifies CASSSAAGGSEQYF.

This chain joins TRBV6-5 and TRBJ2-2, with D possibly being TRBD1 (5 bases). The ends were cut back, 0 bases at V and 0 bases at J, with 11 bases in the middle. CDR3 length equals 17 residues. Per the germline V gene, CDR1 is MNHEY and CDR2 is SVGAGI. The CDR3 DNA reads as TGTGCCAGCAGTTACTCGGGGCAGCCCGCGAACACCGGGGAGCTGTTTTTT. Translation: CASSYSGQPANTGELFF.

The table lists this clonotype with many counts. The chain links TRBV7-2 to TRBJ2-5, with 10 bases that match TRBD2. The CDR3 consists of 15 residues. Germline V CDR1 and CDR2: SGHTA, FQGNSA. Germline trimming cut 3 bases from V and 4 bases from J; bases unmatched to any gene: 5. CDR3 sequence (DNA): TGTGCCAGCAGCTTCGCCGGGACTAGCGTAGAGACCCAGTACTTC. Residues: CASSFAGTSVETQYF. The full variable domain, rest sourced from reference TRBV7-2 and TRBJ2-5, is GAGVSQSPSNKVTEKGKDVELRCDPISGHTALYWYRQSLGQGLEFLIYFQGNSAPDKSGLPSDRFSAERTGGSVSTLTIQRTQQEDSAVYLCASSFAGTSVETQYFGPGTRLLVL.

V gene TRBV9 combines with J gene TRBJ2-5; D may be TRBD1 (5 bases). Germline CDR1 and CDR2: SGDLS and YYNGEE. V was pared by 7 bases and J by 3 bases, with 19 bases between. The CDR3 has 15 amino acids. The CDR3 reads CASSVQATHEETQYF. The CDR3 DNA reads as TGTGCCAGCTCTGTACAGGCGACCCATGAAGAGACCCAGTACTTC.

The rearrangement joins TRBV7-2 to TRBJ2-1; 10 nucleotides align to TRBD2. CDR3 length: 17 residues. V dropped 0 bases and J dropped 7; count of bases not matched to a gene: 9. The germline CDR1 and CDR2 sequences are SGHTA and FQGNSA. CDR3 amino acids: CASSLALTSGLGNEQFF. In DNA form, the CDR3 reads TGTGCCAGCAGCTTAGCCCTGACTAGCGGGCTGGGGAATGAGCAGTTCTTC.

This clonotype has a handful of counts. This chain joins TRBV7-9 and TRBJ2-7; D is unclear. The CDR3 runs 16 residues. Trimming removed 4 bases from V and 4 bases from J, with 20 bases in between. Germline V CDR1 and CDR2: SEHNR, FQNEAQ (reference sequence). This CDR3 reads CASSYPELGGEYEQYF. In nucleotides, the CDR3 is TGTGCCAGCAGCTATCCAGAATTAGGTGGCGAATACGAGCAGTACTTC. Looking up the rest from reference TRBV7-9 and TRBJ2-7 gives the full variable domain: DTGVSQNPRHKITKRGQNVTFRCDPISEHNRLYWYRQTLGQGPEFLTYFQNEAQLEKSRLLSDRFSAERPKGSFSTLEIQRTEQGDSAMYLCASSYPELGGEYEQYFGPGTRLTVT.